Shown below are 18 T cell receptor beta chains from a single sample sequenced in a study of long-term antiretroviral therapy in people with HIV. Survey level was the resolution at which the v3.0 immunoSEQ assay ran. Sequencing was performed with immunoSEQ multiplex PCR; in TCRdb, only in-frame clones are kept and a portion is missing. The data contain fewer than 20,000 clones, around 78% of them singletons. The starting material was unsorted PBMCs, obtained at the start of antiretroviral therapy, before treatment. The receptor set was obtained from a middle-aged woman with HIV.

CDR3 DNA: TGTGCCAGCTCACTACAGGACAACTACCAAGAGACCCAGTACTTC. Translation gives CASSLQDNYQETQYF. This chain links TRBV18 with TRBJ2-5, with D perhaps TRBD1 (5 bases). Deletions cut 4 bases from V and 0 bases from J, with 12 bases between. Germline V gene data show CDR1 as KGHSH and CDR2 as LQKENI. CDR3 length equals 15 residues.

This chain links TRBV28 with TRBJ1-4; unclear D gene. The CDR3 has 15 amino acids. V was trimmed by 3 bases and J by 7 bases, leaving 15 bases between them. The V gene's germline CDR1 is MDHEN and CDR2 SYDVKM. The CDR3 DNA reads as TGTGCCAGCAGTTTCTGGGCAAGTCGGAGTGAAAAACTGTTTTTT. Translated, it gives CASSFWASRSEKLFF. Based on the CDR3 plus reference TRBV28 and TRBJ1-4, the full variable domain is DVKVTQSSRYLVKRTGEKVFLECVQDMDHENMFWYRQDPGLGLRLIYFSYDVKMKEKGDIPEGYSVSREKKERFSLILESASTNQTSMYLCASSFWASRSEKLFFGSGTQLSVL.

The V call is TRBV28, the J call TRBJ1-4; 7 bases are shared with TRBD1. The V gene's germline CDR1 is MDHEN and CDR2 SYDVKM. The CDR3 runs to 18 residues. V trimming: 0 bases; J trimming: 0 bases; junction bases outside the gene matches: 7. The CDR3 sequence: CASSLWDRLDPTNEKLFF. DNA for the CDR3: TGTGCCAGCAGTTTATGGGACAGGCTGGACCCAACTAATGAAAAACTGTTTTTT.

The chain uses TRBV15 and TRBJ1-1; D unclear. V gave up 3 bases and J gave up 0 bases, with 11 bases separating them. CDR3 size: 15 residues. Per germline, CDR1 LNHNV and CDR2 YYDKDF (reference sequence). This CDR3 reads CATSRARSLNTEAFF. The CDR3 nucleotides read TGTGCCACCAGCAGGGCGCGGAGTCTGAACACTGAAGCTTTCTTT.

This clone was counted only a few times. The gene calls are TRBV9 and TRBJ2-7; possible D gene TRBD1, 6 bases. V was clipped by 2 bases and J by 5 bases, with 20 bases between them. CDR1 SGDLS and CDR2 YYNGEE come from the germline V gene. This CDR3 has 16 residues. CDR3 in DNA: TGTGCCAGCAGCGTGGAGGCACAGGGAATCTGGAACGAGCAGTACTTC. Protein product: CASSVEAQGIWNEQYF.

The V call is TRBV5-1, the J call TRBJ2-3; 9 bases are shared with TRBD2. Germline V gives CDR1 SGHRS, CDR2 YFSETQ. The CDR3 totals 16 residues. The J segment lost 3 bases and the V segment lost 0 bases, leaving 5 bases of the junction unmatched. The CDR3 loop is CASSLASSGGTDTQYF. Here the CDR3 DNA reads TGCGCCAGCAGCTTGGCCTCAAGCGGGGGGACAGATACGCAGTATTTT.

The chain employs TRBV28 and TRBJ2-1; TRBD1 agrees at 7 bases. Germline V gene lookup returns CDR1 MDHEN and CDR2 SYDVKM. The CDR3 totals 15 residues. Unmatched junction bases numbered 11, after V lost 6 bases and J lost 6 bases. CDR3 loop: CASRPSGGPSNEQFF. The CDR3, as DNA: TGTGCCAGCAGGCCATCAGGGGGACCCTCCAATGAGCAGTTCTTC.

The chain recombines TRBV5-1 with TRBJ2-1; 10 nucleotides align to TRBD2. CDR1 and CDR2 (germline): SGHRS, YFSETQ. After removal of 3 bases from V and 3 bases from J, the junction contained 6 bases not matched to a gene. The CDR3 contains 16 residues. The DNA of the CDR3 is TGCGCCAGCAGCTCTTTAGCGGGGGGACGCTACAATGAGCAGTTCTTC. Protein sequence: CASSSLAGGRYNEQFF.

The genes are TRBV4-3 and TRBJ2-3, with D perhaps matching TRBD2 (7 bases). The CDR3 consists of 18 residues. V dropped 0 bases and J dropped 1 base, with 17 bases sitting between them. Germline V gene sequence: CDR1 LGHNA, CDR2 YSLEER. DNA of the CDR3: TGCGCCAGCAGCCAAGATAGTCTCGCGGGGGCCCGCACAGATACGCAGTATTTT. As protein: CASSQDSLAGARTDTQYF.

By frequency in the sample, this clone is large. V usage is TRBV5-1 and J usage is TRBJ1-1; D not resolved. Germline values: CDR1 SGHRS, CDR2 YFSETQ. V dropped 7 bases and J dropped 0 bases, with 10 bases sitting between them. This CDR3 contains 13 residues. The CDR3 sequence is CASQINLNTEAFF. The DNA of the CDR3 is TGCGCCAGCCAAATTAACTTGAACACTGAAGCTTTCTTT.

The chain employs TRBV7-2 and TRBJ2-2, with TRBD2 matching 7 bases. The germline V gene encodes CDR1 SGHTA and CDR2 FQGNSA. The trim removed 10 bases at V and 0 bases at J, leaving 8 bases unmatched. The CDR3 is 15 amino acids. The CDR3 sequence: CATRRSGANTGELFF. CDR3 nucleotide sequence: TGTGCCACGAGGAGGAGCGGGGCGAACACCGGGGAGCTGTTTTTT.

The chain carries TRBV5-4 and TRBJ2-5; 8 bases align to TRBD2. Germline-derived CDR1 and CDR2 are SGHNT and YYREEE (reference sequence). The CDR3 has 16 residues. The ends lost 4 bases at V and 1 base at J; junction bases unmatched: 9. CDR3 DNA sequence: TGTGCCAGCAGCCTCCTCAACCGGGAGGGCCAAGAGACCCAGTACTTC. Its protein is CASSLLNREGQETQYF.

V usage is TRBV6-1 and J usage is TRBJ1-2; TRBD1 agrees at 8 bases. This CDR3 region has 18 residues. V dropped 0 bases and J dropped 4; count of bases not matched to a gene: 13. Germline V lookup: CDR1 MNHNS, CDR2 SASEGT. CDR3 DNA sequence: TGTGCCAGCAGTGAAGCTGTCGCAGGGGGCGCCTTTAGCTATGGCTACACCTTC. It encodes CASSEAVAGGAFSYGYTF.

The V call is TRBV7-3, the J call TRBJ1-1; no clear D gene. The CDR3 extends over 13 amino acids. Germline V lookup: CDR1 SGHTA, CDR2 FQGTGA. V was shortened by 1 base and J by 3 bases, with 6 bases between the two germline ends. CDR3 DNA sequence: TGTGCCAGCAGCTTAAGTCCCCACACTGAAGCTTTCTTT. Translated, it gives CASSLSPHTEAFF.

The rearrangement uses TRBV15 and TRBJ1-1, with a possible D match to TRBD1 (6 bases). Trimming stripped 3 bases from V and 9 bases from J, with 14 bases between. The CDR3 has 13 amino acids. Per germline, CDR1 LNHNV and CDR2 YYDKDF (reference sequence). CDR3 sequence reads: CATSRVQGFQAFF. The CDR3 DNA sequence: TGTGCCACCAGCAGGGTTCAGGGGTTCCAAGCTTTCTTT.

This sequence joins TRBV30 and TRBJ2-1; 7 bases line up with TRBD2. CDR1 and CDR2 (germline): GTSNPN, SVGIG (reference sequence). The J segment lost 5 bases and the V segment lost 0 bases, leaving 10 bases of the junction unmatched. The CDR3 length is 16 residues. For the CDR3, the DNA is TGTGCCTGGAGTGTATGGGGGGGAAAATGGGACAATGAGCAGTTCTTC. Translated, it gives CAWSVWGGKWDNEQFF.

By frequency in the sample, this clone is large (0.1 to 1%). J is TRBJ2-7 and V is TRBV5-1; D not resolved. The CDR3 totals 16 residues. CDR1 is SGHRS, CDR2 YFSETQ, per germline. Trimming shortened V by 0 bases and J by 0 bases, and 13 bases separated the two germline ends. CDR3 sequence: CASSLGAAASSYEQYF. CDR3 DNA: TGCGCCAGCAGCTTGGGGGCGGCGGCCAGCTCCTACGAGCAGTACTTC.

The chain uses TRBV7-9 and TRBJ2-3; tentatively, D is TRBD1 (6 bases). Per germline, CDR1 SEHNR and CDR2 FQNEAQ (reference sequence). CDR3 length: 15 amino acids. Trimming stripped 2 bases from V and 0 bases from J, with 9 bases between. The CDR3 bases are TGTGCCAGCAGCTTAACAGGGTTCAGCACAGATACGCAGTATTTT. This encodes CASSLTGFSTDTQYF.